These 15 T cell receptor beta chains were sequenced from one sample in a study of T cell clonality in common variable immunodeficiency. Profiled with immunoSEQ multiplex PCR; TCRdb holds only in-frame clones, not every one. Observed in the sample are approximately 81,000 clones, none of them singletons. Sequencing was carried out using peripheral blood mononuclear cells. These receptors originate from a person aged 18 to 75 in good health.

Ten or more counts support this clone. Read data end 3 residues before the CDR3 end; the end is taken from the germline J gene. The gene calls are TRBV20-1 and TRBJ2-7; no reliable D call. The CDR3 totals 11 residues. V was clipped by 0 bases and J by 6 bases, with 6 bases between them. Germline V lookup: CDR1 DFQATT, CDR2 SNEGSKA (reference sequence). The DNA read from the CDR3 is TGCAGTGCTAGAGATATCTCCGAG. This encodes CSARDISE. The full CDR3 is CSARDISEQYF.

This clone was recorded many times. This CDR3 reads CASSSGTSGRNTQYF. The covered CDR3 bases are TGTGCCAGCAGTTCCGGGACTAGCGGGAGGAATACG. This sequence joins TRBV11-3 and TRBJ2-3; 15 nucleotides align to TRBD2. The CDR3 goes on 3 residues after the read ends, and that part is filled in from the germline J gene. CDR1 SGHNT and CDR2 YENEEA come from the germline V gene. V trimming: 6 bases; J trimming: 7 bases; junction bases outside the gene matches: 5. The length of the CDR3 is 15 residues. Together with reference TRBV11-3 and TRBJ2-3, the CDR3 gives the full variable domain: EAGVVQSPRYKIIEKKQPVAFWCNPISGHNTLYWYLQNLGQGPELLIRYENEEAVDDSQLPKDRFSAERLKGVDSTLKIQPAELGDSAVYLCASSSGTSGRNTQYFGPGTRLTVL.

This clone has at least ten counts. The read is 3 residues too short to cover the CDR3 end, so that end is filled in from the germline J gene. The V and J genes are TRBV5-6 and TRBJ1-5; D is undetermined. The germline V gene encodes CDR1 SGHDT and CDR2 YYEEEE. Trimming removed 1 base from V and 2 bases from J, with 10 bases in between. This CDR3 contains 15 residues. This CDR3 reads CASSLRGQGNQPQHF. The covered CDR3 bases are TGTGCCAGCAGCTTGCGAGGGCAGGGCAATCAGCCC.

This clone was seen repeatedly, ten times or more. The read ends 3 residues shy of where the CDR3 ends; the end is completed using the germline J gene. V usage is TRBV5-1 and J usage is TRBJ2-1, with D tentatively TRBD1 (7 bases). CDR3 length: 16 amino acids. V lost 0 bases to trimming and J lost 1 base, with 11 bases between them. Per germline, CDR1 SGHRS and CDR2 YFSETQ. This CDR3 is CASSLGAGGSYNEQFF. The CDR3 bases that were read are TGCGCCAGCAGCTTGGGGGCAGGGGGGTCCTACAATGAG.

This clone showed up many times. Sequencing ends 3 residues short of the CDR3 end; the germline J gene provides the rest. This sequence joins TRBV5-4 and TRBJ2-7; maybe TRBD1 (6 bases). V dropped 4 bases and J dropped 4 bases, with 12 bases sitting between them. Germline CDR1 and CDR2: SGHNT and YYREEE (reference sequence). This CDR3 has 13 residues. CDR3 DNA, as far as it was read: TGTGCCAGCAGCCCCTATAGGGGGTACGAG. The encoded protein is CASSPYRGYE. The full CDR3 protein is CASSPYRGYEQYF.

This clone has at least ten counts. Here the CDR3 reads CSGQLAGGADEQYF. Incomplete CDR3 DNA: TGCAGCGGACAACTAGCGGGAGGGGCAGACGAG. The chain is built from TRBV29-1 and TRBJ2-7; TRBD2 matches at 13 bases. The read ends 3 residues early relative to the CDR3; the germline J gene fills the gap. Unmatched junction bases numbered 8, after V lost 7 bases and J lost 5 bases. Germline CDR1 is SQVTM and CDR2 is ANQGSEA. The length of the CDR3 is 14 residues.

In its sample, this clone was seen many times. The read ends 3 residues early relative to the CDR3; the germline J gene fills the gap. The gene calls are TRBV2 and TRBJ2-5, with D hard to call. The V end lost 8 bases, the J end lost 1 base, and 8 bases lay between the germline ends. The CDR3 covers 12 residues. The V gene's germline CDR1 is SNHLY and CDR2 FYNNEI. CDR3 sequence: CASRRSQETQYF. CDR3 bases read: TGTGCCAGCCGTCGCAGCCAAGAGACC.

This clone was counted at least ten times. The CDR3 goes on 3 residues after the read ends, and that part is filled in from the germline J gene. The chain uses TRBV10-1 and TRBJ2-3; tentatively, D is TRBD2 (5 bases). This CDR3 is built from 13 residues. Germline V gene data show CDR1 as WNHNN and CDR2 as SYGVQD (reference sequence). Trimming removed 8 bases from V and 6 bases from J, with 15 bases in between. The sequenced CDR3 bases are TGCGCCAGCTCTGGACTGTCTCGGGATACG. Translation: CASSGLSRDT. The full CDR3 is CASSGLSRDTQYF.

This clone has ten or more counts. The read finishes 3 residues shy of the CDR3 end, and the germline J gene is used to complete it. This sequence joins TRBV19 and TRBJ1-4; possibly TRBD1 for D (5 bases). The V gene's germline CDR1 is LNHDA and CDR2 SQIVND (reference sequence). Trimming shortened V by 3 bases and J by 7 bases, and 9 bases separated the two germline ends. CDR3 length equals 13 residues. CDR3 DNA, as far as it was read: TGTGCCAGTAGTATTACAGGTGGTGAAAAA. It encodes CASSITGGEK. Given in full, the CDR3 is CASSITGGEKLFF.

This clone came up many times. From the germline J gene comes the end of the CDR3, since the read stops 3 residues before it. J is TRBJ2-7 and V is TRBV20-1; 8 nucleotides line up with TRBD2. Germline values: CDR1 DFQATT, CDR2 SNEGSKA (reference sequence). This CDR3 spans 14 amino acids. V lost 7 bases to trimming and J lost 2 bases; unmatched junction nucleotides: 10. CDR3 loop: CSVSLAGPPYEQYF. The sequenced CDR3 bases are TGCAGTGTTAGCCTAGCGGGCCCCCCCTACGAG.

This clone was seen repeatedly, ten times or more. The read is 3 residues too short to cover the CDR3 end, so that end is filled in from the germline J gene. The rearrangement uses TRBV7-2 and TRBJ1-3; 8 positions match TRBD1. Germline V CDR1 and CDR2: SGHTA, FQGNSA. There are 14 residues in the CDR3. The junction had 5 bases not matched to a gene; V was cut back by 5 bases and J by 5 bases. Incomplete CDR3 DNA: TGTGCCAGCAGCGTCGACAGGGGTAGAAACACC. This codes for CASSVDRGRNT. The CDR3 as a whole reads CASSVDRGRNTIYF.

Ten or more counts support this clone. The CDR3: CASSILQGSYEQYF. Incomplete CDR3 DNA: TGTGCCAGTAGTATATTGCAGGGCTCCTACGAG. The chain is built from TRBV19 and TRBJ2-7; weak D call: TRBD1 (5 bases). The sequence runs out 3 residues before the end of the CDR3; the remainder is reconstructed from the germline J gene. The CDR3 length is 14 residues. Germline V gives CDR1 LNHDA, CDR2 SQIVND (reference sequence). The V end was cut by 2 bases, the J end by 0 bases, with 8 bases between. The variable domain in full, completed from reference TRBV19 and TRBJ2-7, reads DGGITQSPKYLFRKEGQNVTLSCEQNLNHDAMYWYRQDPGQGLRLIYYSQIVNDFQKGDIAEGYSVSREKKESFPLTVTSAQKNPTAFYLCASSILQGSYEQYFGPGTRLTVT.

This clone was observed at least ten times. Mismatch with germline at one junction end may stem from a read error. The CDR3 end is not reached by the read, which stops 3 residues before it; the germline J gene fills it in. Other DNA sequences in this specimen translate into the identical CDR3. The chain links TRBV4-2 to TRBJ2-1, with 11 nucleotides matching TRBD2. Per the germline V gene, CDR1 is LGHNA and CDR2 is YNFKEQ. This CDR3 has 16 amino acids. The CDR3 sequence: CASSQGTSGSYNEQFF. CDR3 DNA, as far as it was read: TGCGCCAGCAGCCAGGGGACTAGCGGCTCCTACAATGAG.

This clone was found many times. The CDR3 extends 3 residues past the end of the read, so its final part is completed from the germline J gene. V usage is TRBV14 and J usage is TRBJ2-1; the match to TRBD2 covers 9 bases. The CDR3 spans 17 residues. V trimming: 2 bases; J trimming: 0 bases; junction bases outside the gene matches: 5. Per germline, CDR1 SGHDN and CDR2 FVKESK. Partial CDR3 DNA: TGTGCCAGCAGCCAATGGACTAGCGCTAGCTCCTACAATGAG. Amino acid sequence: CASSQWTSASSYNE. The CDR3 in full is CASSQWTSASSYNEQFF.

The sample holds many counts of this clone. Read sequence stops 3 residues before the CDR3 end, and the germline J gene provides the missing end. J is TRBJ1-5 and V is TRBV20-1; 7 bases map to TRBD1. Germline-derived CDR1 and CDR2 are DFQATT and SNEGSKA (reference sequence). J gave up 3 bases and V 6 bases, and 5 bases lay outside the gene matches. CDR3 length: 13 amino acids. The CDR3 spells CSATTGANQPQHF. The part of the CDR3 DNA that was read is TGCAGTGCCACCACAGGGGCCAATCAGCCC.